What follows describes a single T cell receptor (beta chain). Many counts were recorded for this clonotype. It has no known antigen specificity. No base quality information exists; no much larger clone differs at one position. This specimen comes from a study of regulatory T cells in long-lasting Graves disease (dated by TCRdb to the early 2020s). About the full investigation: Antithyroid drugs had been taken for less than 3 months by newly diagnosed Graves' disease patients. A total of roughly 33 samples underwent TCR sequencing: 13 from persistent and around 20 from newly diagnosed Graves' disease patients. The study took place in China and was registered as a clinical trial. Patients with persistent Graves' disease were compared with patients with newly diagnosed Graves' disease using TCR sequencing and RNA sequencing of peripheral blood. On the study overall, not on this receptor specifically: More public clonotypes were shared among persistent patients (over 2,500) than among newly diagnosed patients (roughly 1,000). The small sample size was acknowledged by the authors as a limitation that may reduce accuracy. Compared with newly diagnosed patients, persistent Graves' disease patients had lower TCR Shannon entropy and fewer highly expanded clones, which suggests clonal expansion. Only peripheral blood was studied, because thyroid tissue, the primary lesion, was inaccessible. Only the TCR beta chain was sequenced and analyzed.

The library was generated by multiplex PCR. TCRdb names Illumina HiSeq 4000 as the instrument used. iRepertoire HTBI primers and Arm-PCR amplification of CDR3 regions were used to construct TCR beta libraries. Gel purification was performed on PCR products prior to sequencing. Per the original workflow: Gene usage analysis of CDR3 amino acid clonotypes used the 50 to 70 TRBV and more than 13 TRBJ segments found across samples. COPE and FqMerger were used to merge filtered high-quality paired reads into contigs. BLAST was used to align contigs to the IMGT TRBV, TRBD and TRBJ reference genes, and CDR3 was defined following IMGT. Any clonotype with a frequency above 0.1% was classified as a highly expanded clone. Shannon entropy was used to measure repertoire diversity, and the Gini coefficient was used to measure V-J evenness. Public clonotypes were defined as clonotypes shared by more than one individual. The public reads were reanalyzed by TCRdb: fastp trimming at Q25, MiXCR alignment, in-frame beta chains only. CDR3 protein duplicates are merged, each entry listing the most common genes and DNA. The V and J calls shown here were made by TCRdb, not taken from the authors' results. For this sample there are hundreds of thousands of distinct CDR3 sequences; roughly 14% appear just once. The biggest ten clones account for approximately 9.3% of the sample.

In the paper's terms, the time point label means: newly diagnosed GD, antithyroid drugs for less than 3 months. For both TCR sequencing and RNA sequencing, RNA was extracted from PBMCs using TRIzol. The diagnosis of Graves' disease followed American Thyroid Association guidelines. Patients were recruited from an endocrinology department in Xi'an, China. Each patient gave 7 to 9.5 milliliters of peripheral blood, collected in an EDTA anticoagulant tube. Ficoll Paque Plus density gradient separation was used to isolate PBMCs, and no further T cell sorting was done. An Agilent 2100 Bioanalyzer and agarose gel were used to check RNA quality, and a NanoDrop 2000 was used to measure RNA concentration. Another study also made use of these data, one on T cells in Graves' hyperthyroidism and ophthalmopathy. The second study also describes: Stable Graves' hyperthyroidism was defined as no progression to ophthalmopathy during 18 months of follow-up. Hyperthyroidism patients were newly diagnosed, with disease duration under 2 months, and aged 18 to 65 years. The study excluded patients with uncontrolled infections, other autoimmune diseases, pregnancy or lactation. Clinical symptoms, serum thyroxine and TRAb, thyroid ultrasound, and orbital computed tomography formed the basis for the diagnoses. A first-round RT-PCR of the TCR CDR3 used the HTBI primer set with the Qiagen OneStep RT-PCR kit. Most expanded thyroid clonotypes (frequency above 0.001) were also found in blood, which suggests that blood repertoires may mirror thyroid immune responses. A 13 V-J signature model separated ophthalmopathy from stable hyperthyroidism, with around 91% sensitivity and roughly 81% specificity in cross-validation and 80%/75% in testing. In validation, progression to ophthalmopathy was predicted by the model with around 70% sensitivity and 72.22% specificity, a median of 6.5 months before onset. TCR V-J signatures able to tell the groups apart were searched for in a discovery cohort of some 97 patients, of whom roughly 42 had Graves' ophthalmopathy and around 56 had stable Graves' hyperthyroidism. Whether ophthalmopathy could be predicted prospectively was tested in an independent validation cohort made up of fewer than 20 hyperthyroidism patients plus 17 patients who later progressed to ophthalmopathy. For training and testing, the 80 to 100 patients in the discovery cohort were randomly divided in a 7:3 ratio. In about 6 Graves' hyperthyroidism patients, the study also compared T-cell repertoires from thyroid tissue with T-cell repertoires from blood. After blood sampling, hyperthyroidism patients were treated with methimazole at a starting dose of 30 mg daily, and ophthalmopathy patients were treated with high-dose intravenous methylprednisolone. The libraries were constructed in a second round of multiplex PCR and then size-selected and purified. The libraries were sequenced on an Illumina HiSeq2000 using paired-end 100 bp reads. SOAPnuke was used to process the raw data, throwing out any read that contained adapters or uncalled bases, had a mean Phred below 15, or lacked an exact constant-primer or identifier match. High-quality paired reads were merged using COPE v1.2.5, and each unique nucleotide sequence was defined as a clonotype. Clonotypes were aligned to IMGT TRBV, TRBD and TRBJ reference segments using MiTCR v1.1. The analysis included only V-J combinations with a frequency above 0.0001, which together covered 99% to 99.2% of the repertoires. A TCS score was defined as the ratio between F50 (clonal expansion) and ExV (chaos), using BLOSUM62-based TCRdist between CDR3 peptides within each V-J. Welch's t-statistics and random forest reduced several hundred V-J features to under 15, which were used in a naive Bayes classifier (R e1071). No statistical method was used to fix the sample size in advance, and group allocation was not hidden from the investigators. According to the paper, TCR Vbeta CDR3 sequencing was carried out on 135 peripheral blood samples, which came from fewer than 50 ophthalmopathy, under 85 hyperthyroidism and approximately 17 progressor patients.

The specimen was peripheral blood mononuclear cells (PBMCs), collected at new diagnosis, from a patient treated with antithyroid drugs. The clonotype was recovered from a man between 25 and 39 years old with Graves disease. Donor details come from another sample of the same person, matched by shared clones.

The CDR3: CASSVEGTSDYEQYF. The sequenced DNA: TGTGCCAGCAGCGTAGAAGGGACTAGCGACTACGAGCAGTACTTC. The chain employs TRBV9 and TRBJ2-7; 10 of the junction bases match TRBD2. The CDR3 goes from the cysteine to the phenylalanine over 15 residues. Only the CDR3 part of the read is kept: 45 bases, read in frame from the first base. CDR1 and CDR2 (SGDLS, YYNGEE) derive from the germline V gene. V lost 0 bases and J lost 3 bases, and the count of bases not matched to a germline gene is 3.